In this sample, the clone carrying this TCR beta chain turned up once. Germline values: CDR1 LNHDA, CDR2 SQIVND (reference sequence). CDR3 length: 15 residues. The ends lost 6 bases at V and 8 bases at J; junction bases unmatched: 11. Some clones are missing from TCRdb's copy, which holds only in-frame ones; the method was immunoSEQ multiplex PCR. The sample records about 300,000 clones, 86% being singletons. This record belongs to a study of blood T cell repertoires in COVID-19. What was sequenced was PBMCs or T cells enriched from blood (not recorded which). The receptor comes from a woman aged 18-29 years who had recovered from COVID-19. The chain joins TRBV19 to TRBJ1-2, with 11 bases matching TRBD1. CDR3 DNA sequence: TGTGCCAGTAGCCACACTCGAGGGACAGGGGGAGGCTACACCTTC. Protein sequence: CASSHTRGTGGGYTF.